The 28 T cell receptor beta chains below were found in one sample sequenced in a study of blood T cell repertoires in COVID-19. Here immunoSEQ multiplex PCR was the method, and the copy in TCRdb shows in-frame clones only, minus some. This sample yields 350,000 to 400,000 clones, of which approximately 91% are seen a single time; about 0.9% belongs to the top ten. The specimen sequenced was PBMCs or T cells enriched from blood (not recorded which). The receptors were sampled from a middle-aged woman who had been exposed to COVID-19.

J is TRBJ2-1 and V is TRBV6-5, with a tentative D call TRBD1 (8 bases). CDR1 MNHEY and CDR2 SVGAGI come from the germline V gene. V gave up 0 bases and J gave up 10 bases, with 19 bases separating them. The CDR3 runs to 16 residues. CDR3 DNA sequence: TGTGCCAGCAGTTACTCCAGCGGGACAGGATCCAGGGAGCAGTTCTTC. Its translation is CASSYSSGTGSREQFF.

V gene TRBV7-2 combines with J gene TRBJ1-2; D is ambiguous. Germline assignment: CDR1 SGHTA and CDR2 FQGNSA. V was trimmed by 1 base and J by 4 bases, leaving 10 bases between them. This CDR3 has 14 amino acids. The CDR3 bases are TGTGCCAGCAGCTTAGAATACCTCGGCTATGGCTACACCTTC. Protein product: CASSLEYLGYGYTF.

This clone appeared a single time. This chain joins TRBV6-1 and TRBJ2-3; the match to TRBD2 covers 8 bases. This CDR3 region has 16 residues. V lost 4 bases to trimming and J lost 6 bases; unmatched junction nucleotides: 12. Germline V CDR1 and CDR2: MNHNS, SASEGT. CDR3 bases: TGTGCCAGCAGTGCCCTAACTAGCGGAACCCAGGATACGCAGTATTTT. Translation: CASSALTSGTQDTQYF.

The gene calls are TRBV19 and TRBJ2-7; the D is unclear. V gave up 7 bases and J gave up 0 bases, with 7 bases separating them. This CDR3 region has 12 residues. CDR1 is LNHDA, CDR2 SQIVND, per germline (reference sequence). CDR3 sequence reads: CASISSSYEQYF. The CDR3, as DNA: TGTGCCAGTATTAGCAGCTCCTACGAGCAGTACTTC.

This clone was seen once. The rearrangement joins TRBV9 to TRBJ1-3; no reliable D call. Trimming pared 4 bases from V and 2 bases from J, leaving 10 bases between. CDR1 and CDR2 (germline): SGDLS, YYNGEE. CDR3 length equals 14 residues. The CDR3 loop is CASSPAVAGNTIYF. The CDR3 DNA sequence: TGTGCCAGCAGCCCCGCGGTGGCTGGAAACACCATATATTTT.

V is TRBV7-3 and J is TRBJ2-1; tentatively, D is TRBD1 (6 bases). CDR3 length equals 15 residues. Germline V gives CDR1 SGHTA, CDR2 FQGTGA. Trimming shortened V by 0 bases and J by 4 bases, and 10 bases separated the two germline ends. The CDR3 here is CASSLTGTKYNEQFF. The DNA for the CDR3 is TGTGCCAGCAGCTTAACCGGGACAAAATACAATGAGCAGTTCTTC.

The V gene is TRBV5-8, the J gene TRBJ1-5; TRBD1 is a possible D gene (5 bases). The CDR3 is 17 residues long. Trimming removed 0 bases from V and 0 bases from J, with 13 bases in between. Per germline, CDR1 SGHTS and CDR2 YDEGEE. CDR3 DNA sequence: TGTGCCAGCAGCTTGGTGCAGGGCGGCTTTAGCAATCAGCCCCAGCATTTT. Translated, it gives CASSLVQGGFSNQPQHF.

CDR3 in amino acids: CAWSRGQGDSNQPQHF. The CDR3 DNA is TGTGCCTGGAGTCGCGGACAGGGCGATAGCAATCAGCCCCAGCATTTT. The V call is TRBV30, the J call TRBJ1-5; TRBD1 aligns across 8 bases. From germline, CDR1 is GTSNPN and CDR2 SVGIG (reference sequence). V shed 2 bases, J shed 0 bases, and the junction held 6 bases outside the gene matches. The CDR3 runs to 16 residues.

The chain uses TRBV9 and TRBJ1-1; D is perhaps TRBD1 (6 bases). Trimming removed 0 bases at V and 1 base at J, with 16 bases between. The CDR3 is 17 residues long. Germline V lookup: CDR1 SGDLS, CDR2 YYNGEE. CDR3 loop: CASSVGGSGTPNTEAFF. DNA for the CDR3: TGTGCCAGCAGCGTAGGTGGGTCTGGGACACCGAACACTGAAGCTTTCTTT.

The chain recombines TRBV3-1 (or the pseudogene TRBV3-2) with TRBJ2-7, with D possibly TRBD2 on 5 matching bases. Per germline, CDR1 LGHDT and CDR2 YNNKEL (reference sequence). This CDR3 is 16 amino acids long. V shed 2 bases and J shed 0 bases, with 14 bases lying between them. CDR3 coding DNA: TGTGCCAGCAGCCAAAGGATGGACTCCAGCTCCTACGAGCAGTACTTC. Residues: CASSQRMDSSSYEQYF.

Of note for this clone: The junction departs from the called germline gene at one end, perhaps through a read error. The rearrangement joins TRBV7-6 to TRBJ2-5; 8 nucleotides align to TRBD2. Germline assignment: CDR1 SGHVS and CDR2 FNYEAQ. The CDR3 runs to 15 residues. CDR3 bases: TGTGCCAGCAGCTTAGTACGGGGGGGTAGAGAGGCCCAGTACTTC. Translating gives CASSLVRGGREAQYF.

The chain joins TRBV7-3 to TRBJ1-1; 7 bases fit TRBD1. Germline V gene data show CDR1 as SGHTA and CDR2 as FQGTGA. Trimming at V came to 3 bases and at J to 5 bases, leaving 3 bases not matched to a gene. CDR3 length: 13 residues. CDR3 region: CASSFDRDTEAFF. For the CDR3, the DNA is TGTGCCAGCAGCTTCGACAGGGATACTGAAGCTTTCTTT.

In DNA form, the CDR3 reads TGTGCCAGCATTAGCCCGGGGGTGGGGGCCTACAATGAGCAGTTCTTC. As protein: CASISPGVGAYNEQFF. This rearrangement joins TRBV27 to TRBJ2-1, with D perhaps matching TRBD2 (6 bases). Germline CDR1 MNHEY, CDR2 SMNVEV (reference sequence). This CDR3 has 16 residues. Between the trimmed V and J ends, which lost 7 bases and 2 bases, there was a span of 18 bases.

This CDR3 reads CASSILQGAVNQPQHF. The CDR3 DNA sequence: TGTGCCAGTAGTATCCTCCAGGGGGCCGTCAATCAGCCCCAGCATTTT. The rearrangement links TRBV19 to TRBJ1-5; 8 bases align to TRBD1. The V segment lost 3 bases and the J segment 3 bases; nucleotides outside the gene matches: 7. CDR3 length: 16 amino acids. Germline assignment: CDR1 LNHDA and CDR2 SQIVND (reference sequence).

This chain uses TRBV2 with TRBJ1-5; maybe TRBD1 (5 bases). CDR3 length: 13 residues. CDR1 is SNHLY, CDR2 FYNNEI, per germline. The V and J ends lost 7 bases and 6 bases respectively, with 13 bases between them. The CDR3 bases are TGTGCCAGCACCAGGGACTCCATTCAGCCCCAGCATTTT. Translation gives CASTRDSIQPQHF.

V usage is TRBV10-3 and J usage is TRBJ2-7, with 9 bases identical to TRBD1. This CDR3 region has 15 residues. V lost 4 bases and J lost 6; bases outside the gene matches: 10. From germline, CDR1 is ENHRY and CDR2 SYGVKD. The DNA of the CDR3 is TGTGCCATCAGTGGGAGTCCGGGACAGGGTCGCGAGCAGTACTTC. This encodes CAISGSPGQGREQYF.

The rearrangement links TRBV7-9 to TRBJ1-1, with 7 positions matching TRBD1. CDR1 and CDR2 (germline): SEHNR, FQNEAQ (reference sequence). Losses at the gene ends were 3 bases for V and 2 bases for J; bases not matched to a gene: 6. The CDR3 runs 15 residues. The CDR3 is CASSFPGGINTEAFF. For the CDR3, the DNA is TGTGCCAGCAGCTTTCCAGGGGGGATCAACACTGAAGCTTTCTTT.

CDR3 sequence (DNA): TGTGCCAGCAGGAGTACAGGGGCCTACGAGCAGTACTTC. Protein: CASRSTGAYEQYF. V and J are TRBV12-3 or TRBV12-4 and TRBJ2-7; 7 positions agree with TRBD1. The CDR3 contains 13 residues. The junction had 4 bases not matched to a gene; V was cut back by 6 bases and J by 2 bases.

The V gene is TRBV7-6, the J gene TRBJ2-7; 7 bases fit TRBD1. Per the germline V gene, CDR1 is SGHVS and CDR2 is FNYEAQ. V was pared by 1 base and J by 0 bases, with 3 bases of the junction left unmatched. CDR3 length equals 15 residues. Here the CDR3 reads CASSLGQGDSYEQYF. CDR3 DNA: TGTGCCAGCAGCTTAGGACAGGGTGACTCCTACGAGCAGTACTTC. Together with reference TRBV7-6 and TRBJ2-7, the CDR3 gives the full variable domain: GAGVSQSPRYKVTKRGQDVALRCDPISGHVSLYWYRQALGQGPEFLTYFNYEAQQDKSGLPNDRFSAERPEGSISTLTIQRTEQRDSAMYRCASSLGQGDSYEQYFGPGTRLTVT.

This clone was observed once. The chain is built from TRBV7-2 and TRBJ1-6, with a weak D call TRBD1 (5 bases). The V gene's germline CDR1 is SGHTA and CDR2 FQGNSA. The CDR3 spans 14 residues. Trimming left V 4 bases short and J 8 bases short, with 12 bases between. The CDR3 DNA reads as TGTGCCAGCAGCTCCAGGGTATGGGATTCACCCCTCCACTTT. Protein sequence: CASSSRVWDSPLHF.

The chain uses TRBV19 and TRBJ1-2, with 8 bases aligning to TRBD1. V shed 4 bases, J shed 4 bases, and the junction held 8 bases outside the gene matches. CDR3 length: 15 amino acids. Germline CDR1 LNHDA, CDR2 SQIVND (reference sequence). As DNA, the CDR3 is TGTGCCAGTAGTACTCCAGGGGGCGCGACCTATGGCTACACCTTC. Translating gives CASSTPGGATYGYTF. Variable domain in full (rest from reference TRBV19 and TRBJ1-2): DGGITQSPKYLFRKEGQNVTLSCEQNLNHDAMYWYRQDPGQGLRLIYYSQIVNDFQKGDIAEGYSVSREKKESFPLTVTSAQKNPTAFYLCASSTPGGATYGYTFGSGTRLTVV.

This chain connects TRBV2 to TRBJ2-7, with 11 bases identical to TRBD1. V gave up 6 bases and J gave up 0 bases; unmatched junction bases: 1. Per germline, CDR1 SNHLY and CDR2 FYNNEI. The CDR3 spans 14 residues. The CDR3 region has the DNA TGTGCCAGCAGGGGACAGGGGGTCTCCTACGAGCAGTACTTC. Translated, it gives CASRGQGVSYEQYF.

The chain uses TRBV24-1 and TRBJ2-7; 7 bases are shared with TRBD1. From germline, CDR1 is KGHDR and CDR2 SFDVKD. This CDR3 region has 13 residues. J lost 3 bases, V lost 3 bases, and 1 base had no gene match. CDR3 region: CATSDQGVYEQYF. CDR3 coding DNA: TGTGCCACCAGTGATCAGGGGGTCTACGAGCAGTACTTC.

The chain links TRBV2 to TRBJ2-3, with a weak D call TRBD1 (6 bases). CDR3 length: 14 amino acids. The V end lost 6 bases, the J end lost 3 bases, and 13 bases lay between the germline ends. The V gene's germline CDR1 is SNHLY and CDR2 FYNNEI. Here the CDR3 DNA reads TGTGCCAGCAGCCGGAGGCAGGGGACAGATACGCAGTATTTT. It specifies CASSRRQGTDTQYF.

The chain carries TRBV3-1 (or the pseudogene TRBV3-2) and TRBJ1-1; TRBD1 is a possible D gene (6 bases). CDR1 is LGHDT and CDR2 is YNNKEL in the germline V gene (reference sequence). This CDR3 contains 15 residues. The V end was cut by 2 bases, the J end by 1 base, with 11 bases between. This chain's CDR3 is CASSQRGGGNTEAFF. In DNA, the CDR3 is TGTGCCAGCAGCCAACGGGGAGGGGGGAACACTGAAGCTTTCTTT.

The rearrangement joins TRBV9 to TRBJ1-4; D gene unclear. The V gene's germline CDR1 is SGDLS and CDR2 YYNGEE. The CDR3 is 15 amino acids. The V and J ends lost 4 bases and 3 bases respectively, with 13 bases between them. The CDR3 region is CASSPDGVANEKLFF. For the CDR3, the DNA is TGTGCCAGCAGCCCCGACGGGGTTGCTAATGAAAAACTGTTTTTT.

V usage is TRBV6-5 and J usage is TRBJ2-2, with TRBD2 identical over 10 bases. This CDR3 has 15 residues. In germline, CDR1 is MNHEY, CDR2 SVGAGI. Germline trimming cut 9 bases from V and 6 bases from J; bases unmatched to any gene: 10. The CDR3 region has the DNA TGTGCCAGTCGAAGCGGGGGGGCCGTTGCCGGGGAGCTGTTTTTT. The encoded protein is CASRSGGAVAGELFF.

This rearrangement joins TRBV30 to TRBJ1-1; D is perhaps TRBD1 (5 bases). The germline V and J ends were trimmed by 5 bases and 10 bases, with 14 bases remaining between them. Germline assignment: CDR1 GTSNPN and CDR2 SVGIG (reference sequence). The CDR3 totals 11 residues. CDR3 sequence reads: CAWASPQGAFF. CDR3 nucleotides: TGTGCCTGGGCCTCCCCGCAGGGAGCTTTCTTT.